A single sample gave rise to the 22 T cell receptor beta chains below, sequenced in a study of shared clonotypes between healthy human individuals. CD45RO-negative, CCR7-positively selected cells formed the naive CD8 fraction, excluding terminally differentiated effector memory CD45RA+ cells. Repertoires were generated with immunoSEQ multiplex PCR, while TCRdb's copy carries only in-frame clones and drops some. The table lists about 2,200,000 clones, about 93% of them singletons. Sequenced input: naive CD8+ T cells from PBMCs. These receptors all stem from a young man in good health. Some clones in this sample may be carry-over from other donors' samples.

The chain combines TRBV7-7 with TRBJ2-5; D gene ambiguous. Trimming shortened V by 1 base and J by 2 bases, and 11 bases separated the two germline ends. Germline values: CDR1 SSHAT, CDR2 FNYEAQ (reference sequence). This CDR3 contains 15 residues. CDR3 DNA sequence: TGTGCCAGCAGCTTAGTGTACAGCAATCAAGAGACCCAGTACTTC. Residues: CASSLVYSNQETQYF.

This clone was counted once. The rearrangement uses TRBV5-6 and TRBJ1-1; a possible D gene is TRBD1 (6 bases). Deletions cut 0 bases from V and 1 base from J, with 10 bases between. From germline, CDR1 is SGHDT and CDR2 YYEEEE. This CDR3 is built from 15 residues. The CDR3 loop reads CASSLAGAGNTEAFF. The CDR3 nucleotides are TGTGCCAGCAGCTTGGCGGGGGCCGGGAACACTGAAGCTTTCTTT.

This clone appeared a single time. CDR3 protein: CASSFLSGSSYEQYF. The DNA of the CDR3 is TGTGCCAGCAGTTTTCTCAGCGGGAGCTCCTACGAGCAGTACTTC. The gene calls are TRBV27 and TRBJ2-7; 8 bases map to TRBD2. The CDR3 loop spans 15 amino acids. V was pared by 3 bases and J by 0 bases, with 4 bases of the junction left unmatched. CDR1 is MNHEY, CDR2 SMNVEV, per germline (reference sequence).

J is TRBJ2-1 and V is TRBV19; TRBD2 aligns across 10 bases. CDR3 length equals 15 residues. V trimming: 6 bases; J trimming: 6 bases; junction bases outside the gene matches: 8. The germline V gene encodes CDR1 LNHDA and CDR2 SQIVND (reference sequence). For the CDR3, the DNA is TGTGCCAGTAGCCAACTAGCGGGATTTTTCAATGAGCAGTTCTTC. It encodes CASSQLAGFFNEQFF.

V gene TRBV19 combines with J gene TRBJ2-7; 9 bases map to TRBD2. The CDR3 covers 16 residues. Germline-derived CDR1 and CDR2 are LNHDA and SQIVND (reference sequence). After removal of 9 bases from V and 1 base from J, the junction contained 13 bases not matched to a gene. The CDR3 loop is CASRSVAGAPSYEQYF. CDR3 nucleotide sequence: TGTGCCAGCCGTTCCGTAGCGGGAGCCCCGTCCTACGAGCAGTACTTC.

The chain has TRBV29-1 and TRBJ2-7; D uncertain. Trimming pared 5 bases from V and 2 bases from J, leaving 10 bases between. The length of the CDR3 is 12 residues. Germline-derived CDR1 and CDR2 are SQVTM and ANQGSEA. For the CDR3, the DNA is TGCAGCGTTTCGACGGATACCTACGAGCAGTACTTC. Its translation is CSVSTDTYEQYF.

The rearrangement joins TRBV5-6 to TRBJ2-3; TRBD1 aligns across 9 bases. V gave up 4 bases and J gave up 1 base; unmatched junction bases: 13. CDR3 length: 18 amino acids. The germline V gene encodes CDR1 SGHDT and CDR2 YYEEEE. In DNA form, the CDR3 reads TGTGCCAGCAGCAAAACCGGGACAGGGTTGAGGCGCACAGATACGCAGTATTTT. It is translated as CASSKTGTGLRRTDTQYF.

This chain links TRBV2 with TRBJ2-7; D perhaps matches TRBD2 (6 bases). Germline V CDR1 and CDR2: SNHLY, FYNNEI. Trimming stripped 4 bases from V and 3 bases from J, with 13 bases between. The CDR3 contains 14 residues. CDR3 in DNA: TGTGCCAGCAGTGGGGGGGAATCTGGCTACGAGCAGTACTTC. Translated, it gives CASSGGESGYEQYF.

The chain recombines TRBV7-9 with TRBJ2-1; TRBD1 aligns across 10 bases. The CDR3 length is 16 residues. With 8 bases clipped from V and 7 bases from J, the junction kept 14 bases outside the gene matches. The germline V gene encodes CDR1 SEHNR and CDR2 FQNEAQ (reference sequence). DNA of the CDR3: TGTGCCAGCGACTTCGAACCGGGACAGGGGTGGAATGAGCAGTTCTTC. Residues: CASDFEPGQGWNEQFF.

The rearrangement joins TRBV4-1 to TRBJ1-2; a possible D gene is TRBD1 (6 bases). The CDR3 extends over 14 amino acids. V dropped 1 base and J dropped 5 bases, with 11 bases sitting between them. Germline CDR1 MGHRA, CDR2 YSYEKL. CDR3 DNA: TGCGCCAGCAGCCAAGCCCCAGGGGAATATGGCTACACCTTC. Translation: CASSQAPGEYGYTF.

As DNA, the CDR3 is TGTGCCAGCAGCTTTGGGGGTGAGGGGCGCAAAAACATTCAGTACTTC. Its translation is CASSFGGEGRKNIQYF. This rearrangement joins TRBV12-1 to TRBJ2-4. TRBV12-1 is a known pseudogene. The CDR3 is made up of 16 amino acids.

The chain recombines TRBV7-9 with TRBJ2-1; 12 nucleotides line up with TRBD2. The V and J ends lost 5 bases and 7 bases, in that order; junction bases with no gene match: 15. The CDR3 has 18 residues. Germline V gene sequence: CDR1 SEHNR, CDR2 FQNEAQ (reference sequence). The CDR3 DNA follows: TGTGCCAGCAGCCCCGGGCGCCCCCCTAGCGGGAGGGTGAATGAGCAGTTCTTC. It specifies CASSPGRPPSGRVNEQFF.

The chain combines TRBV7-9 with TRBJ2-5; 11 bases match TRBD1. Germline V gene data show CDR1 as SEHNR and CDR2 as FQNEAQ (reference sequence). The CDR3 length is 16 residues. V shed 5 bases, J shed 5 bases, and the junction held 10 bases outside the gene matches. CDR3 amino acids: CASSKLGQGARETQYF. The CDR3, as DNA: TGTGCCAGCAGCAAACTCGGACAGGGGGCAAGGGAGACCCAGTACTTC.

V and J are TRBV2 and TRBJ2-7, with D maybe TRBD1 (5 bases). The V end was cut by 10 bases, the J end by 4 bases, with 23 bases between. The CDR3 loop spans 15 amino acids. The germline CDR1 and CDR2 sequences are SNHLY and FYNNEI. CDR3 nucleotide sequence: TGTGCCACCCCACCGACCCAGGGAAAACTGTACGAGCAGTACTTC. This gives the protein CATPPTQGKLYEQYF. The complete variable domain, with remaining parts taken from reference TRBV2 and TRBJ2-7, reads EPEVTQTPSHQVTQMGQEVILRCVPISNHLYFYWYRQILGQKVEFLVSFYNNEISEKSEIFDDQFSVERPDGSNFTLKIRSTKLEDSAMYFCATPPTQGKLYEQYFGPGTRLTVT.

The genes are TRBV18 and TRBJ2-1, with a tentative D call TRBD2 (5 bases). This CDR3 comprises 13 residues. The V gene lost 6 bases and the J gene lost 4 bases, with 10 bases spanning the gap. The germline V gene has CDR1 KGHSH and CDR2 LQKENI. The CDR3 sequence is CASSGGGYNEQFF. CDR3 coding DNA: TGTGCCAGCTCCGGTGGAGGTTACAATGAGCAGTTCTTC.

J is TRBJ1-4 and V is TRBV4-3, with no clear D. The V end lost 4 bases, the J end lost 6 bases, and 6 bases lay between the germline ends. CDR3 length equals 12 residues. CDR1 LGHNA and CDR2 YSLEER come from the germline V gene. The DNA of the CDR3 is TGCGCCAGCAGCCTCCCCGATGAAAAACTGTTTTTT. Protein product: CASSLPDEKLFF.

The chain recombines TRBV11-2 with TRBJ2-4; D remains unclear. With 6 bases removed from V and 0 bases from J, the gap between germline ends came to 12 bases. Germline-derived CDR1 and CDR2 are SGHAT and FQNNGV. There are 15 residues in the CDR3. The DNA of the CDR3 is TGTGCCAGCAGTCTTGGGTGGGGAGCCAAAAACATTCAGTACTTC. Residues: CASSLGWGAKNIQYF. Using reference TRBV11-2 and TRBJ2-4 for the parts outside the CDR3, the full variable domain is EAGVAQSPRYKIIEKRQSVAFWCNPISGHATLYWYQQILGQGPKLLIQFQNNGVVDDSQLPKDRFSAERLKGVDSTLKIQPAKLEDSAVYLCASSLGWGAKNIQYFGAGTRLSVL.

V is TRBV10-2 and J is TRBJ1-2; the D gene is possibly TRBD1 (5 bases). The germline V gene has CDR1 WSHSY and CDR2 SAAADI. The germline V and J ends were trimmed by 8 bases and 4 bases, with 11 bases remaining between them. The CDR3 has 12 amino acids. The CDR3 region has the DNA TGCGCCAGCCTGGGGGAGGGCTATGGCTACACCTTC. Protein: CASLGEGYGYTF.

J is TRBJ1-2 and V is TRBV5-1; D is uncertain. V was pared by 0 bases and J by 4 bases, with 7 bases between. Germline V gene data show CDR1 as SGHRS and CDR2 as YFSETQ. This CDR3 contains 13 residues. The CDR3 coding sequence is TGCGCCAGCAGCTTGGCTACCGGCTATGGCTACACCTTC. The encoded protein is CASSLATGYGYTF.

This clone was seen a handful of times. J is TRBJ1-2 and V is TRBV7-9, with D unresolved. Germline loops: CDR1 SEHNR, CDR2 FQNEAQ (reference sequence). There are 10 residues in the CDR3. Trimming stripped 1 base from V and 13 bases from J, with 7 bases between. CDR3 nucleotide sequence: TGTGCCAGCAGCTTAGATACGAGCACCTTC. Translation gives CASSLDTSTF.

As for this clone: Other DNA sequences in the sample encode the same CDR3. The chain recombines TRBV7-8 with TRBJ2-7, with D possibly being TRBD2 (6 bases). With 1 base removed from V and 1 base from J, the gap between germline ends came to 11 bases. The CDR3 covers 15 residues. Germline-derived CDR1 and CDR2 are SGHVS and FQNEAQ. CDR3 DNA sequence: TGTGCCAGCAGCTTAGGGGCGGGGCCTTCCTACGAGCAGTACTTC. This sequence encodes CASSLGAGPSYEQYF.

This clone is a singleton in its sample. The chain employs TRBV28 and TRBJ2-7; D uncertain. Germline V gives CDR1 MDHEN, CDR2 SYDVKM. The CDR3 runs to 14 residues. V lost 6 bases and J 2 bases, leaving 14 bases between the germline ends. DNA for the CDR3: TGTGCCAGCAGAATCCCGTCCGAGGCCTACGAGCAGTACTTC. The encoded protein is CASRIPSEAYEQYF.